The 25 T cell receptor beta chains below were found in one sample sequenced in a study of cytomegalovirus exposure and HLA in healthy donors. PCR used 60 Vbeta primers and 13 Jbeta primers. Profiling relied on immunoSEQ multiplex PCR, and the TCRdb table lists in-frame clones only, not all of them. The sample lists around 71,000 clones; roughly 65% were seen once. Sequencing was performed on PBMCs. Every receptor here comes from a male donor in good health and CMV-seropositive.

This clone is categorized as medium-sized. This rearrangement joins TRBV9 to TRBJ2-1; possible D gene TRBD1, 5 bases. This CDR3 comprises 11 residues. With 6 bases removed from V and 5 bases from J, the gap between germline ends came to 6 bases. From germline, CDR1 is SGDLS and CDR2 YYNGEE. The DNA for the CDR3 is TGTGCCAGCAAAGGGGACAATGAGCAGTTCTTC. As protein: CASKGDNEQFF.

This clone was seen just once. V and J are TRBV27 and TRBJ1-2, with 8 bases aligning to TRBD1. The V segment lost 7 bases and the J segment 8 bases; nucleotides outside the gene matches: 9. Germline V gene sequence: CDR1 MNHEY, CDR2 SMNVEV (reference sequence). The length of the CDR3 is 13 residues. The CDR3 region is CASTDPGGGGYTF. CDR3 nucleotides: TGTGCCAGCACCGACCCAGGGGGCGGGGGCTACACCTTC.

The gene calls are TRBV5-4 and TRBJ1-2; 9 bases line up with TRBD1. The CDR3 length is 14 residues. Germline CDR1 reads SGHNT; CDR2 reads YYREEE (reference sequence). V dropped 4 bases and J dropped 5; count of bases not matched to a gene: 6. The CDR3, as DNA: TGTGCCAGCAGCCTCGACAGGGGGATATATGGCTACACCTTC. Translation gives CASSLDRGIYGYTF. Full variable domain (outside the CDR3, taken from reference TRBV5-4 and TRBJ1-2): ETGVTQSPTHLIKTRGQQVTLRCSSQSGHNTVSWYQQALGQGPQFIFQYYREEENGRGNFPPRFSGLQFPNYSSELNVNALELDDSALYLCASSLDRGIYGYTFGSGTRLTVV.

The CDR3 region has the DNA TGCGCCAGCAGCTTGGAGGGACAGGCGGATGAAAAACTGTTTTTT. This encodes CASSLEGQADEKLFF. The V and J genes are TRBV5-1 and TRBJ1-4; 8 bases are a match to TRBD1. After removal of 0 bases from V and 6 bases from J, the junction contained 4 bases not matched to a gene. Germline V gives CDR1 SGHRS, CDR2 YFSETQ. The CDR3 length is 15 residues.

This sequence joins TRBV19 and TRBJ1-1; 8 nucleotides line up with TRBD1. V lost 6 bases and J lost 7; bases outside the gene matches: 7. Per the germline V gene, CDR1 is LNHDA and CDR2 is SQIVND (reference sequence). The CDR3 loop spans 13 amino acids. The CDR3 spells CASRATGVIEAFF. The CDR3 DNA follows: TGTGCCAGTAGGGCGACAGGGGTTATTGAAGCTTTCTTT.

The chain recombines TRBV7-2 with TRBJ2-3, with D perhaps TRBD2 (6 bases). In germline, CDR1 is SGHTA, CDR2 FQGNSA. The CDR3 covers 12 residues. The ends were cut back, 3 bases at V and 7 bases at J, with 8 bases in the middle. CDR3 sequence reads: CASSFGGYTQYF. CDR3 DNA: TGTGCCAGCAGCTTCGGGGGTTATACGCAGTATTTT.

Worth noting for this clone: Germline is not matched at one junction end, which may reflect a read error. CDR3 residues: CSSSLGASGSYEQYF. In DNA form, the CDR3 reads TGTTCCAGCAGTCTCGGGGCTAGCGGCTCCTACGAGCAGTACTTC. The V and J genes are TRBV7-9 and TRBJ2-7; 7 nucleotides agree with TRBD2. The CDR3 has 15 amino acids. Germline CDR1 SEHNR, CDR2 FQNEAQ (reference sequence).

V is TRBV7-2 and J is TRBJ1-6, with D perhaps TRBD1 (5 bases). Trimming shortened V by 5 bases and J by 3 bases, and 11 bases separated the two germline ends. The germline V gene has CDR1 SGHTA and CDR2 FQGNSA. The CDR3 has 15 amino acids. CDR3 in amino acids: CASSRSGGYNSPLHF. DNA for the CDR3: TGTGCCAGCAGCCGTTCGGGGGGCTATAATTCACCCCTCCACTTT.

CDR3 bases: TGTGCCAGCAGCCTGGGACAGAACTATGGCTACACCTTC. It encodes CASSLGQNYGYTF. This chain links TRBV7-2 with TRBJ1-2; TRBD1 aligns across 7 bases. The trim removed 5 bases at V and 2 bases at J, leaving 2 bases unmatched. CDR1 and CDR2 from the germline V gene are SGHTA and FQGNSA. CDR3 length: 13 residues.

This clone was found a few times. The chain is built from TRBV27 and TRBJ2-2; D possibly corresponds to TRBD2 (5 bases). The V and J ends lost 2 bases and 6 bases respectively, with 10 bases between them. Per germline, CDR1 MNHEY and CDR2 SMNVEV (reference sequence). CDR3 length equals 14 residues. The CDR3: CASSLVGAPGELFF. The CDR3 DNA reads TGTGCCAGCAGTTTAGTGGGAGCCCCCGGGGAGCTGTTTTTT.

This rearrangement joins TRBV12-5 to TRBJ2-2; 9 nucleotides agree with TRBD1. Germline values: CDR1 LGHNT, CDR2 FRNRAP. The length of the CDR3 is 15 residues. The V segment lost 5 bases and the J segment 5 bases; nucleotides outside the gene matches: 6. The DNA for the CDR3 is TGTGCTAGTGGTACGGGACAGGGAATTACCGGGGAGCTGTTTTTT. Translation: CASGTGQGITGELFF.

The chain is built from TRBV11-2 and TRBJ2-3, with TRBD1 identical over 9 bases. Germline lookup yields CDR1 SGHAT and CDR2 FQNNGV. Trimming removed 5 bases from V and 5 bases from J; junction bases left unmatched: 5. This CDR3 has 14 residues. As DNA, the CDR3 is TGTGCCAGCAGCAACGGGACAGGGTTAGATACGCAGTATTTT. This translates into CASSNGTGLDTQYF.

In its sample, this clone was seen a few times. The rearrangement uses TRBV30 and TRBJ1-6; 7 bases align to TRBD1. Germline V gene lookup returns CDR1 GTSNPN and CDR2 SVGIG (reference sequence). V gave up 5 bases and J gave up 11 bases; unmatched junction bases: 6. This CDR3 region has 12 residues. The CDR3 region has the DNA TGTGCCTGGTGCACACAGGGGACACCCCTCCACTTT. Encoded protein: CAWCTQGTPLHF.

This clone was counted a few times. This chain joins TRBV19 and TRBJ2-7, with D possibly being TRBD1 (6 bases). CDR3 length equals 15 residues. The germline V gene has CDR1 LNHDA and CDR2 SQIVND (reference sequence). Deletions cut 5 bases from V and 0 bases from J, with 14 bases between. CDR3 nucleotides: TGTGCCAGTAGTCTCCGGGACACAAACTCCTACGAGCAGTACTTC. This codes for CASSLRDTNSYEQYF.

The sample holds a few counts of this clone. V gene TRBV29-1 combines with J gene TRBJ2-3; D perhaps matches TRBD2 (6 bases). Germline assignment: CDR1 SQVTM and CDR2 ANQGSEA. This CDR3 has 15 amino acids. Trimming removed 6 bases at V and 1 base at J, with 17 bases between. This CDR3 is CSVPRIERGTDTQYF. The CDR3 DNA is TGCAGCGTCCCGAGGATAGAGCGGGGCACAGATACGCAGTATTTT.

This chain joins TRBV9 and TRBJ1-2, with D maybe TRBD1 (6 bases). Germline CDR1 SGDLS, CDR2 YYNGEE. V dropped 0 bases and J dropped 6 bases, with 18 bases sitting between them. This CDR3 is built from 16 residues. The CDR3 spells CASSVGSMQGIHGYTF. The CDR3 DNA reads TGTGCCAGCAGCGTAGGTAGTATGCAGGGGATACATGGCTACACCTTC.

Written as DNA, the CDR3 is TGTGCCAGCAGCATTGACACAGGGGTCGGTCAGCCCCAGCATTTT. Amino acid sequence: CASSIDTGVGQPQHF. The chain recombines TRBV5-4 with TRBJ1-5; 7 bases line up with TRBD1. The germline CDR1 and CDR2 sequences are SGHNT and YYREEE (reference sequence). This CDR3 contains 15 residues. V trimming: 4 bases; J trimming: 6 bases; junction bases outside the gene matches: 10.

The chain combines TRBV25-1 with TRBJ1-4; TRBD1 agrees at 7 bases. The J segment lost 0 bases and the V segment lost 7 bases, leaving 5 bases of the junction unmatched. CDR3 length: 15 amino acids. Germline-derived CDR1 and CDR2 are MGHDK and SYGVNS. The chain's CDR3 is CASIPTGTTNEKLFF. CDR3 DNA sequence: TGTGCCAGCATCCCGACAGGGACAACTAATGAAAAACTGTTTTTT.

V gene TRBV27 combines with J gene TRBJ1-3; 8 bases align to TRBD1. V was pared by 6 bases and J by 1 base, with 8 bases of the junction left unmatched. The CDR3 loop spans 16 amino acids. The germline V gene has CDR1 MNHEY and CDR2 SMNVEV (reference sequence). The CDR3 DNA reads TGTGCCAGCAGCTCAACAGGGGGGATATCTGGAAACACCATATATTTT. As protein: CASSSTGGISGNTIYF.

The chain is built from TRBV6-4 and TRBJ2-3, with 7 bases matching TRBD1. Germline CDR1 reads MRHNA; CDR2 reads SNTAGT. With V trimmed by 6 bases and J by 5 bases, 11 bases remained unmatched. The CDR3 has 15 amino acids. The CDR3 reads CASRLTGIIGDTQYF. CDR3 DNA: TGTGCCAGCAGGCTGACAGGGATAATAGGAGATACGCAGTATTTT.

A few counts support this clone. The chain has TRBV6-5 and TRBJ2-7; D call uncertain. Deletions cut 2 bases from V and 0 bases from J, with 11 bases between. The CDR3 extends over 15 amino acids. Germline CDR1 MNHEY, CDR2 SVGAGI. The CDR3 is CASSYSTYASYEQYF. The CDR3 DNA sequence: TGTGCCAGCAGTTACAGTACCTACGCCTCCTACGAGCAGTACTTC.

A few counts support this clone. The rearrangement joins TRBV6-5 to TRBJ1-5; weak D call: TRBD1 (5 bases). The length of the CDR3 is 14 residues. Trimming left V 3 bases short and J 6 bases short, with 12 bases between. Germline V lookup: CDR1 MNHEY, CDR2 SVGAGI. The CDR3 loop is CASSYSGGTQPQHF. For the CDR3, the DNA is TGTGCCAGCAGTTATTCTGGGGGGACTCAGCCCCAGCATTTT.

This clone was found a few times. The chain combines TRBV7-9 with TRBJ2-7; 9 bases align to TRBD1. This CDR3 comprises 14 residues. With V trimmed by 5 bases and J by 3 bases, 5 bases remained unmatched. Per germline, CDR1 SEHNR and CDR2 FQNEAQ (reference sequence). CDR3 residues: CASSLPGQGYEQYF. The CDR3 DNA sequence: TGTGCCAGCAGCCTCCCGGGACAGGGCTACGAGCAGTACTTC. The full variable domain, completed using reference TRBV7-9 and TRBJ2-7, is DTGVSQNPRHKITKRGQNVTFRCDPISEHNRLYWYRQTLGQGPEFLTYFQNEAQLEKSRLLSDRFSAERPKGSFSTLEIQRTEQGDSAMYLCASSLPGQGYEQYFGPGTRLTVT.

Only a few counts were recorded for this clone. The chain has TRBV6-4 and TRBJ2-7, with 7 positions matching TRBD1. V lost 3 bases, J lost 6 bases, and 5 bases stayed unmatched. The CDR3 has 13 amino acids. Per the germline V gene, CDR1 is MRHNA and CDR2 is SNTAGT. For the CDR3, the DNA is TGTGCCAGCAGTGAAGTCGAGGGGGCCGAGCAGTACTTC. This gives the protein CASSEVEGAEQYF.

This sequence joins TRBV6-5 and TRBJ1-2; TRBD1 matches 7 bases. The CDR3 totals 14 residues. J lost 2 bases, V lost 8 bases, and 8 bases had no gene match. CDR1 and CDR2 from the germline V gene are MNHEY and SVGAGI. The CDR3 sequence: CASSIRDRNYGYTF. In nucleotides, the CDR3 is TGTGCCAGCTCTATAAGGGACAGAAACTATGGCTACACCTTC.